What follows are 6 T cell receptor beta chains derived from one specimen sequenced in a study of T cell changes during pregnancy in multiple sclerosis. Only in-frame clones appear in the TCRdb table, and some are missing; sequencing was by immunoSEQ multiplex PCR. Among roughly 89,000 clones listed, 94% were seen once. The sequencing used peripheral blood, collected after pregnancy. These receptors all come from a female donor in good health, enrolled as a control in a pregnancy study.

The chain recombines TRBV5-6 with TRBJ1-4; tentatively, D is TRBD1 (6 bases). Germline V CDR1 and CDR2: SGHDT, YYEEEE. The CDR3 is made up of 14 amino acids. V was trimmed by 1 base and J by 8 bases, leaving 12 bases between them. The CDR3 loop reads CASSLQGLGEKLFF. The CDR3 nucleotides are TGTGCCAGCAGCTTGCAGGGGTTAGGAGAAAAACTGTTTTTT.

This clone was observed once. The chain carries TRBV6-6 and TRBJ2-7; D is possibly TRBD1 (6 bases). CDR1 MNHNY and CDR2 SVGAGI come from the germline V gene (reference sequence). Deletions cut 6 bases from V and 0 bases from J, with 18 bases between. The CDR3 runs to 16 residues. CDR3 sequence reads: CASRQGSSLASYEQYF. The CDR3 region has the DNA TGTGCCAGCAGACAGGGTTCGTCGCTCGCCTCCTACGAGCAGTACTTC.

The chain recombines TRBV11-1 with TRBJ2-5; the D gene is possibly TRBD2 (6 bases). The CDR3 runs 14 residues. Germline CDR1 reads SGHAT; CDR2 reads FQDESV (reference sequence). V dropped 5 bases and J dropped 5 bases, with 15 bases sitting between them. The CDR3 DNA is TGTGCCAGCAGCCCACGGGCGGGGACGGAGACCCAGTACTTC. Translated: CASSPRAGTETQYF.

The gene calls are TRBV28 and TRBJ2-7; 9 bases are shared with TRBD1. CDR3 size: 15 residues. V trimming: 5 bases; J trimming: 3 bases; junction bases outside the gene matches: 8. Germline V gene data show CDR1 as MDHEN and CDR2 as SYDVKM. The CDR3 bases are TGTGCCAGCAGTATTCCGGGACAGGGTCACTACGAGCAGTACTTC. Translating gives CASSIPGQGHYEQYF. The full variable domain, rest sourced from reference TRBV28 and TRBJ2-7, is DVKVTQSSRYLVKRTGEKVFLECVQDMDHENMFWYRQDPGLGLRLIYFSYDVKMKEKGDIPEGYSVSREKKERFSLILESASTNQTSMYLCASSIPGQGHYEQYFGPGTRLTVT.

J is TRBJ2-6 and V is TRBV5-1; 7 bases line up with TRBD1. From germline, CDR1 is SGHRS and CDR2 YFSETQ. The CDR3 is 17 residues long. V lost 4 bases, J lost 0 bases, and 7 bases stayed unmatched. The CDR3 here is CASSPTEGASGANVLTF. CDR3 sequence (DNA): TGCGCCAGCAGCCCCACAGAGGGGGCCTCTGGGGCCAACGTCCTGACTTTC.

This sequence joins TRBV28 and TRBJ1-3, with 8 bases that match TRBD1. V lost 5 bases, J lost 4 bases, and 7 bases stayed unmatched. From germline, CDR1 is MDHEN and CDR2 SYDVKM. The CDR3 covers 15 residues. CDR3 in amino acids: CASSVRDRWGNTIYF. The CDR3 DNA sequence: TGTGCCAGCAGTGTCCGGGACAGGTGGGGAAACACCATATATTTT.